This T cell receptor beta chain was recovered during a study of naive and memory T cell subsets. This clonotype was found a few times. Its target is not known. Findings and caveats of the study: Over 90% of naive TCR sequences appeared only once after error correction, unlike memory subsets.

The beta constant-region primer was an equimolar mix of two oligonucleotides covering TRBC1 and TRBC2. The ligated cDNA underwent four PCR rounds using SP2 and nested alpha and beta constant-region primers. An oligonucleotide with the SP2 primer and a 12-nucleotide UMI was ligated to the cDNA 3' end. Each CDR3 protein is one row after TCRdb ran MiXCR on the UMI-ligation and nested PCR reads. The sample carries roughly 130,000 distinct CDR3 sequences, about 36% recorded once. The CDR3 is made up of 16 amino acids. The germline V and J ends were trimmed by 0 bases and 9 bases, with 18 bases remaining between them. CDR1 and CDR2 (germline): SGHAT, FQNNGV.

The sequencing input was central memory CD4+ T cells from blood. V is TRBV11-2 and J is TRBJ2-1; D might be TRBD1 or TRBD2, each matching 5 bases. The origin of this receptor is a human donor in good health. CDR3 sequence: CASSLDFKPARGEQFF. The DNA for the CDR3 is TGTGCCAGCAGCTTAGACTTTAAACCTGCGAGGGGTGAGCAGTTCTTC.